These T cell receptor beta chains were read from a single sample in a study of T cell responses to AZD1222 COVID-19 vaccine. Profiled with immunoSEQ multiplex PCR; TCRdb holds only in-frame clones, not every one. The data show approximately 160,000 clones, with about nine tenths seen just once and approximately 1.5% held by the top ten. The input for sequencing was peripheral blood, taken on day 0 of AZD1222 vaccination. The receptors derive from an adult in good health. CDR3s include the opening cysteine and the closing phenylalanine or tryptophan. The order of the fields is CDR3 length, J gene, V gene, clone size, D gene, CDR3 DNA, CDR3 protein. The D gene is left open where the match is weak. Clone size, where shown, is once, few, many, or a class for clones that have expanded.

length: 15
J: TRBJ2-2
V: TRBV6-5
size: once
D: NA
DNA: TGTGCCAGCTCTATCCAGCACAGTAACACCGGGGAGCTGTTTTTT
CDR3: CASSIQHSNTGELFF

length: 17
J: TRBJ2-1
V: TRBV19
size: NA
D: TRBD2
DNA: TGTGCCAGTAGTAATCTAGCGGGGGCCAGCTCCTACAATGAGCAGTTCTTC
CDR3: CASSNLAGASSYNEQFF

length: 15
J: TRBJ1-1
V: TRBV7-9
size: NA
D: TRBD1
DNA: TGTGCCAGCAGCTTAAGGGGACAGACGAACACTGAAGCTTTCTTT
CDR3: CASSLRGQTNTEAFF

length: 16
J: TRBJ1-5
V: TRBV28
size: NA
D: TRBD1
DNA: TGTGCCAGCACTCCCCGGGGGACAGCAAGAAATCAGCCCCAGCATTTT
CDR3: CASTPRGTARNQPQHF

length: 15
J: TRBJ1-3
V: TRBV5-6
size: NA
D: NA
DNA: TGTGCCAGCAGCTTGAAGGGGTACTCTGGAAACACCATATATTTT
CDR3: CASSLKGYSGNTIYF

length: 14
J: TRBJ2-2
V: TRBV29-1
size: once
D: NA
DNA: TGCAGCGTGGTACGACAGGCGAACACCGGGGAGCTGTTTTTT
CDR3: CSVVRQANTGELFF

length: 13
J: TRBJ1-2
V: TRBV27
size: once
D: NA
DNA: TGTGCCAGCAGTTTGGGGTGGGGGTATGGCTACACCTTC
CDR3: CASSLGWGYGYTF

length: 13
J: TRBJ1-5
V: TRBV6-2/TRBV6-3
size: NA
D: NA
DNA: TGTGCCAGCAGCCCCACAGGGTATCAGCCCCAGCATTTT
CDR3: CASSPTGYQPQHF

length: 12
J: TRBJ1-2
V: TRBV2
size: NA
D: NA
DNA: TGTGCCAGCAGCAACACGGGGGGCGGCTACACCTTC
CDR3: CASSNTGGGYTF

length: 13
J: TRBJ2-5
V: TRBV6-6
size: few
D: NA
DNA: TGTGCCAGCAGTTACTCCAGGATAGAGACCCAGTACTTC
CDR3: CASSYSRIETQYF

length: 12
J: TRBJ2-7
V: TRBV28
size: NA
D: NA
DNA: TGTGCCAGCAGTTTATCAGGCTACGAGCAGTACTTC
CDR3: CASSLSGYEQYF

length: 15
J: TRBJ2-3
V: TRBV7-2
size: NA
D: NA
DNA: TGTGCCAGCAGCGAGGGGGGGAGGGGCACAGATACGCAGTATTTT
CDR3: CASSEGGRGTDTQYF

length: 14
J: TRBJ1-5
V: TRBV18
size: once
D: TRBD1
DNA: TGTGCCAGCTCGGGACAGGGACCCAATCAGCCCCAGCATTTT
CDR3: CASSGQGPNQPQHF

length: 15
J: TRBJ1-3
V: TRBV5-1
size: NA
D: NA
DNA: TGCGCCAGCAGCTTCTCGACGGGAGGAGGAAACACCATATATTTT
CDR3: CASSFSTGGGNTIYF

length: 13
J: TRBJ2-7
V: TRBV6-5
size: NA
D: TRBD1
DNA: TGTGCCAGCACTAGGACAGGGGCCTACGAGCAGTACTTC
CDR3: CASTRTGAYEQYF

length: 15
J: TRBJ2-1
V: TRBV7-9
size: NA
D: TRBD1
DNA: TGTGCCAGCAGTCTCGGGACAGGATCTTACAATGAGCAGTTCTTC
CDR3: CASSLGTGSYNEQFF

length: 13
J: TRBJ1-2
V: TRBV4-3
size: medium-sized
D: NA
DNA: TGCGCCAGCAGCCAAGAGGGTGGGTATGGCTACACCTTC
CDR3: CASSQEGGYGYTF

length: 15
J: TRBJ2-3
V: TRBV14
size: NA
D: TRBD1
DNA: TGTGCCAGCAGCCATGGACAGGGGGGTACAGATACGCAGTATTTT
CDR3: CASSHGQGGTDTQYF

length: 15
J: TRBJ1-1
V: TRBV19
size: NA
D: NA
DNA: TGTGCCAGTACCCTACGGACCTTTTTGGGAACTGAAGCTTTCTTT
CDR3: CASTLRTFLGTEAFF

length: 13
J: TRBJ1-1
V: TRBV5-4
size: NA
D: NA
DNA: TGTGCCAGCAGGGAAAACAAGAACACTGAAGCTTTCTTT
CDR3: CASRENKNTEAFF

length: 14
J: TRBJ1-2
V: TRBV5-1
size: NA
D: NA
DNA: TGCGCCAGCAGCCCGGGGACAAATAACTATGGCTACACCTTC
CDR3: CASSPGTNNYGYTF

length: 15
J: TRBJ1-4
V: TRBV6-5
size: NA
D: TRBD1
DNA: TGTGCCAGCAGTTCCCGAACAGGGGGCAATGAAAAACTGTTTTTT
CDR3: CASSSRTGGNEKLFF

length: 15
J: TRBJ2-3
V: TRBV10-3
size: NA
D: NA
DNA: TGTGCCATCAGTGATGAGCTTTCTAGCACAGATACGCAGTATTTT
CDR3: CAISDELSSTDTQYF

length: 15
J: TRBJ1-3
V: TRBV27
size: few
D: NA
DNA: TGTGCCAGCAGCCTCAGGGGCGGTTCTGGAAACACCATATATTTT
CDR3: CASSLRGGSGNTIYF

length: 14
J: TRBJ1-1
V: TRBV13
size: NA
D: TRBD1
DNA: TGTGCCAGCAGCTCGGGACAGGCGAACACTGAAGCTTTCTTT
CDR3: CASSSGQANTEAFF

length: 14
J: TRBJ1-2
V: TRBV6-5
size: NA
D: NA
DNA: TGTGCCAGCAGTAGAGTGGCCGAGGGCTATGGCTACACCTTC
CDR3: CASSRVAEGYGYTF

length: 14
J: TRBJ1-4
V: TRBV19
size: NA
D: NA
DNA: TGTGCCAGTAGTGGGAGGATGGCTAATGAAAAACTGTTTTTT
CDR3: CASSGRMANEKLFF

length: 16
J: TRBJ1-1
V: TRBV5-4
size: few
D: TRBD1
DNA: TGTGCCAGCAGCTTGCCCTGGACAGGGGAGAACACTGAAGCTTTCTTT
CDR3: CASSLPWTGENTEAFF

length: 14
J: TRBJ1-5
V: TRBV6-5
size: NA
D: NA
DNA: TGTGCCAGCAGGGAGGGGCAGGGAAATCAGCCCCAGCATTTT
CDR3: CASREGQGNQPQHF

length: 15
J: TRBJ2-5
V: TRBV7-3
size: once
D: TRBD2
DNA: TGTGCCAGCAGCTTGTTGGGAGGGGTCCAAGAGACCCAGTACTTC
CDR3: CASSLLGGVQETQYF

length: 15
J: TRBJ2-1
V: TRBV7-3
size: NA
D: NA
DNA: TGTGCCAGCAGCTTGAATAGCGGACTATACAATGAGCAGTTCTTC
CDR3: CASSLNSGLYNEQFF

length: 15
J: TRBJ2-3
V: TRBV6-4
size: NA
D: TRBD2
DNA: TGTGCCAGCAGTGACTCTTGGCTAGCGGGGGATACGCAGTATTTT
CDR3: CASSDSWLAGDTQYF

length: 13
J: TRBJ1-1
V: TRBV19
size: NA
D: NA
DNA: TGTGCCAGCCTCCCAGAGCTGAACACTGAAGCTTTCTTT
CDR3: CASLPELNTEAFF

length: 14
J: TRBJ2-5
V: TRBV7-2
size: NA
D: NA
DNA: TGTGCCAGCAGCTTAGGGGTGGTCAAAGAGACCCAGTACTTC
CDR3: CASSLGVVKETQYF

length: 16
J: TRBJ2-2
V: TRBV28
size: NA
D: NA
DNA: TGTGCCAGCAGTTTTAACGGGCCCCACGGCACCGGGGAGCTGTTTTTT
CDR3: CASSFNGPHGTGELFF

length: 12
J: TRBJ2-1
V: TRBV14
size: NA
D: NA
DNA: TGTGCCAGCAGCCAAGATGCTAGGGAGCAGTTCTTC
CDR3: CASSQDAREQFF